These 17 T cell receptor beta chains were all obtained from the same sample, sequenced in a study of T-cell memory formation after mild COVID-19. TCRdb reprocessed the 5' RACE reads with MiXCR, giving one entry per CDR3 protein. This sample has 300,000 to 350,000 distinct CDR3 sequences, with roughly 21% found just once. Sample: PBMCs or a T cell subset sorted from them (not recorded which). The receptor source for this set is a man between 18 and 35 years old who had mild COVID-19 (a few samples of this study predate the infection). Cell type and time point are not known.

This chain links TRBV6-5 with TRBJ2-3; 9 bases fit TRBD1. J gave up 3 bases and V 2 bases, and 6 bases lay outside the gene matches. CDR3 length: 16 amino acids. Germline CDR1 is MNHEY and CDR2 is SVGAGI. Written as DNA, the CDR3 is TGTGCCAGCAGTTACGGGACAGGGTTGGGGACAGATACGCAGTATTTT. Translation gives CASSYGTGLGTDTQYF.

The V and J genes are TRBV28 and TRBJ1-5; 7 bases are shared with TRBD1. Germline CDR1 and CDR2: MDHEN and SYDVKM. The trim removed 5 bases at V and 11 bases at J, leaving 12 bases unmatched. The CDR3 has 14 residues. In DNA form, the CDR3 reads TGTGCCAGCAGTCTCACAGGGGCACCCGGGGCCCAGCATTTT. This gives the protein CASSLTGAPGAQHF.

In its sample, this clonotype was seen a few times. The rearrangement links TRBV29-1 to TRBJ2-2; the D gene is possibly TRBD1 (5 bases). Trimming removed 5 bases at V and 5 bases at J, with 9 bases between. Germline V gene data show CDR1 as SQVTM and CDR2 as ANQGSEA. The length of the CDR3 is 12 residues. In DNA, the CDR3 is TGCAGCGTTCCAGGGCAAACCGGGGAGCTGTTTTTT. It codes for CSVPGQTGELFF.

This rearrangement joins TRBV2 to TRBJ2-7; D may correspond to TRBD1 or TRBD2 (5 bases each). Germline CDR1 and CDR2: SNHLY and FYNNEI. The ends were cut back, 6 bases at V and 3 bases at J, with 12 bases in the middle. The CDR3 extends over 13 amino acids. In DNA, the CDR3 is TGTGCCAGCAGGAGGGGATGGAACTACGAGCAGTACGTC. It is translated as CASRRGWNYEQYV.

The table lists this clonotype with a few counts. The chain carries TRBV10-3 and TRBJ2-3; D remains unclear. CDR1 ENHRY and CDR2 SYGVKD come from the germline V gene. Trimming took off 0 bases at V and 4 bases at J, with 5 bases between the two ends. The CDR3 runs 13 residues. CDR3 loop: CAISESKSDTQYF. Written as DNA, the CDR3 is TGTGCCATCAGTGAGTCGAAATCAGATACGCAGTATTTT.

The chain carries TRBV6-1 and TRBJ1-1; D is perhaps TRBD1 (6 bases). Germline CDR1 and CDR2: MNHNS and SASEGT. V was shortened by 4 bases and J by 6 bases, with 15 bases between the two germline ends. The CDR3 totals 14 residues. The CDR3 spells CASSVGHPAAEAFF. The DNA for the CDR3 is TGTGCCAGCAGTGTGGGACACCCTGCCGCTGAAGCTTTCTTT.

The rearrangement uses TRBV7-2 and TRBJ1-6, with D unresolved. Germline values: CDR1 SGHTA, CDR2 FQGNSA. The CDR3 loop spans 13 amino acids. V lost 2 bases and J 10 bases, leaving 9 bases between the germline ends. CDR3 nucleotides: TGTGCCAGCAGCTTAATGGGGAAATCACCCCTCCACTTT. This sequence encodes CASSLMGKSPLHF.

A few counts support this clonotype. The rearrangement joins TRBV5-1 to TRBJ2-3; 11 positions agree with TRBD2. From germline, CDR1 is SGHRS and CDR2 YFSETQ. The CDR3 has 18 residues. V lost 3 bases to trimming and J lost 2 bases; unmatched junction nucleotides: 11. The CDR3 reads CASSSTPGLADSTDTQYF. CDR3 DNA: TGCGCCAGCAGCTCTACTCCGGGACTAGCGGATTCCACAGATACGCAGTATTTT. Variable domain in full (rest from reference TRBV5-1 and TRBJ2-3): KAGVTQTPRYLIKTRGQQVTLSCSPISGHRSVSWYQQTPGQGLQFLFEYFSETQRNKGNFPGRFSGRQFSNSRSEMNVSTLELGDSALYLCASSSTPGLADSTDTQYFGPGTRLTVL.

This clonotype occurred a few times. The chain employs TRBV20-1 and TRBJ2-3; no clear D. V was cut by 1 base and J by 8 bases, with 7 bases left in between. Germline V gene sequence: CDR1 DFQATT, CDR2 SNEGSKA (reference sequence). This CDR3 has 11 amino acids. The DNA for the CDR3 is TGCAGTGCTAGAGTACCGGGTACGCAGTATTTT. Protein sequence: CSARVPGTQYF.

This clonotype came up a few times. This chain uses TRBV7-9 with TRBJ2-3; possible D gene TRBD2, 6 bases. V gave up 2 bases and J gave up 0 bases, with 12 bases separating them. The CDR3 has 16 amino acids. CDR1 and CDR2 from the germline V gene are SEHNR and FQNEAQ (reference sequence). The CDR3 sequence is CASSLRGTGSTDTQYF. CDR3 DNA: TGTGCCAGCAGCTTACGGGGGACGGGAAGCACAGATACGCAGTATTTT.

This clonotype was found a few times. The V and J genes are TRBV20-1 and TRBJ2-3; possible D gene TRBD2, 5 bases. Trimming stripped 6 bases from V and 1 base from J, with 14 bases between. Looked up from germline, CDR1 is DFQATT and CDR2 is SNEGSKA (reference sequence). The CDR3 spans 14 residues. DNA for the CDR3: TGCAGTGCCTCTATGGACGGGGGCACAGATACGCAGTATTTT. Its protein is CSASMDGGTDTQYF.

This clonotype was seen more than once but under ten times. The V gene is TRBV7-2, the J gene TRBJ1-5; TRBD1 might be the D (6 bases). With 0 bases removed from V and 6 bases from J, the gap between germline ends came to 12 bases. The CDR3 spans 15 residues. Germline V gene lookup returns CDR1 SGHTA and CDR2 FQGNSA. DNA for the CDR3: TGTGCCAGCAGCTTAGCGCCCAGGGGTGGTCAGCCCCAGCATTTT. It codes for CASSLAPRGGQPQHF.

The chain carries TRBV20-1 and TRBJ1-6, with D possibly TRBD1 on 5 matching bases. The germline V and J ends were trimmed by 0 bases and 8 bases, with 23 bases remaining between them. This CDR3 has 18 amino acids. In germline, CDR1 is DFQATT, CDR2 SNEGSKA (reference sequence). The CDR3 coding sequence is TGCAGTGCTAGAGATAGGGGTAGAGGAACCCCTAGGGATTCACCCCTCCACTTT. Translated: CSARDRGRGTPRDSPLHF.

This clonotype was observed a single time. The V call is TRBV7-9, the J call TRBJ1-4; D remains unclear. Trimming removed 3 bases from V and 10 bases from J, with 9 bases in between. The CDR3 sequence is 12 residues long. From germline, CDR1 is SEHNR and CDR2 FQNEAQ (reference sequence). This CDR3 is CASSFTLGKLFF. CDR3 nucleotides: TGTGCCAGCAGCTTCACTTTAGGAAAACTGTTTTTT.

J is TRBJ1-3 and V is TRBV6-6; D uncertain. Germline CDR1 MNHNY, CDR2 SVGAGI (reference sequence). The CDR3 is made up of 14 amino acids. V was cut by 5 bases and J by 4 bases, with 12 bases left in between. The CDR3 sequence: CASSHLMGGNTIYF. The CDR3 DNA reads TGTGCCAGCAGTCACTTAATGGGCGGAAACACCATATATTTT.

This sequence joins TRBV7-2 and TRBJ2-7, with 9 positions matching TRBD1. Losses at the gene ends were 3 bases for V and 5 bases for J; bases not matched to a gene: 2. The CDR3 contains 13 residues. Germline assignment: CDR1 SGHTA and CDR2 FQGNSA. The CDR3 reads CASSFGTGNEQYF. CDR3 in DNA: TGTGCCAGCAGCTTTGGGACAGGGAACGAGCAGTACTTC. Full variable domain (rest looked up from reference TRBV7-2 and TRBJ2-7): GAGVSQSPSNKVTEKGKDVELRCDPISGHTALYWYRQSLGQGLEFLIYFQGNSAPDKSGLPSDRFSAERTGGSVSTLTIQRTQQEDSAVYLCASSFGTGNEQYFGPGTRLTVT.

V is TRBV6-5 and J is TRBJ1-6; D gene uncertain. The CDR3 is 14 amino acids. Germline values: CDR1 MNHEY, CDR2 SVGAGI. Trimming pared 2 bases from V and 5 bases from J, leaving 7 bases between. CDR3 protein: CASSYGPDNSPLHF. DNA of the CDR3: TGTGCCAGCAGTTACGGGCCGGATAATTCACCCCTCCACTTT.